Presented here are 6 T cell receptor beta chains from one specimen sequenced in a study of TIL therapy for anti-PD-1-resistant metastatic lung cancer. The immunoSEQ assay was v3. Generated by immunoSEQ multiplex PCR, the TCRdb table keeps only in-frame clones and is missing some. The sample records more than 55,000 clones, 69% being singletons. Specified time point: pre-treatment sample, taken before nivolumab and TIL therapy. Sequenced material: blood, taken at baseline. These receptors all come from a person aged 25-79 years with non-small cell lung cancer.

A remark on this clone: A much more abundant neighbour one base away suggests this may be a read error. The same CDR3 also results from other DNA sequences found in this sample. This rearrangement joins TRBV30 to TRBJ1-1; 9 bases map to TRBD1. The CDR3 is made up of 13 amino acids. Germline V gene lookup returns CDR1 GTSNPN and CDR2 SVGIG (reference sequence). Losses at the gene ends were 3 bases for V and 5 bases for J; bases not matched to a gene: 4. CDR3 sequence: CAWRATGGTEAFF. DNA of the CDR3: TGTGCCTGGAGGGCGACAGGGGGGACTGAAGCTTTCTTT.

The chain couples TRBV6-5 to TRBJ2-2; no clear D gene. CDR3 length equals 13 residues. Per germline, CDR1 MNHEY and CDR2 SVGAGI. The V end was cut by 5 bases, the J end by 5 bases, with 9 bases between. The CDR3 sequence: CASSQQGTGELFF. Written as DNA, the CDR3 is TGTGCCAGCAGTCAACAAGGGACCGGGGAGCTGTTTTTT.

The chain couples TRBV4-1 to TRBJ2-3; D not resolved. The CDR3 is 13 residues long. V shed 3 bases and J shed 2 bases, with 6 bases lying between them. Germline CDR1 is MGHRA and CDR2 is YSYEKL. The chain's CDR3 is CASSQPFTDTQYF. For the CDR3, the DNA is TGCGCCAGCAGCCAGCCCTTCACAGATACGCAGTATTTT.

The CDR3 here is CASSLARTGNTGELFF. The CDR3, as DNA: TGCGCCAGCAGCTTGGCACGGACAGGGAACACCGGGGAGCTGTTTTTT. The chain couples TRBV5-1 to TRBJ2-2; 7 nucleotides agree with TRBD1. This CDR3 is built from 16 residues. Germline V gives CDR1 SGHRS, CDR2 YFSETQ. V shed 0 bases and J 1 base; nucleotides not matched to a gene: 3.

Note on this clone: At one end the junction does not follow the germline gene, possibly because of a read error. The rearrangement joins TRBV7-8 to TRBJ1-2, with a possible D match to TRBD1 (6 bases). The germline CDR1 and CDR2 sequences are SGHVS and FQNEAQ. The CDR3 spans 15 residues. DNA of the CDR3: TGTGCCAGCACCTTAGCAGGGGTATTTGACTATGGCTACACCTTC. Amino acids: CASTLAGVFDYGYTF.

The table lists this clone with a few counts. V and J are TRBV7-9 and TRBJ1-1; 11 positions agree with TRBD1. V dropped 5 bases and J dropped 3; count of bases not matched to a gene: 2. Germline V CDR1 and CDR2: SEHNR, FQNEAQ (reference sequence). This CDR3 contains 14 residues. In nucleotides, the CDR3 is TGTGCCAGCAGCCGGACAGGGGGCGACACTGAAGCTTTCTTT. This codes for CASSRTGGDTEAFF.